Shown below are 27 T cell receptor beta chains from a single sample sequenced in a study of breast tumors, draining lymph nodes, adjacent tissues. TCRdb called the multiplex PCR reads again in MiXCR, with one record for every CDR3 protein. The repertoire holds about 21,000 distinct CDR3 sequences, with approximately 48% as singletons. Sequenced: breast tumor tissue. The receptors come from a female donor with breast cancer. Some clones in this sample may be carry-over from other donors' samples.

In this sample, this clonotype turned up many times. The CDR3 coding sequence is TGTGCCAGCAGCTTTCGGGCCAATTGGGGTCAGCCCCAGCATTTT. Protein sequence: CASSFRANWGQPQHF. This chain connects TRBV5-6 to TRBJ1-5; D remains ambiguous. The CDR3 totals 15 residues. Trimming left V 2 bases short and J 6 bases short, with 15 bases between. The germline CDR1 and CDR2 sequences are SGHDT and YYEEEE.

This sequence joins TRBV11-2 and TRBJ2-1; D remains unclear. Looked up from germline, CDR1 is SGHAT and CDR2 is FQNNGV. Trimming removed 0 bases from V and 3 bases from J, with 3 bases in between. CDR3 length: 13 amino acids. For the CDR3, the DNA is TGTGCCAGCAGCTTAGAGTACTACAATGAGCAGTTCTTC. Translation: CASSLEYYNEQFF.

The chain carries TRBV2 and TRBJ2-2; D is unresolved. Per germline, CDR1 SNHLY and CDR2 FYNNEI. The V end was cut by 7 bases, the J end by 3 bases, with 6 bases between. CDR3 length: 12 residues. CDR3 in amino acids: CASNQDTGELFF. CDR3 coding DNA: TGTGCCAGCAACCAGGACACCGGGGAGCTGTTTTTT.

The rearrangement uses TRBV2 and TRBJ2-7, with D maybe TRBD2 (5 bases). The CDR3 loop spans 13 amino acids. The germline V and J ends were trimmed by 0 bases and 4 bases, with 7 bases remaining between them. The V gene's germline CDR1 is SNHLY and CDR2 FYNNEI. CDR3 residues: CASSEARGYEQYF. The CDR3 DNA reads TGTGCCAGCAGTGAAGCAAGAGGGTACGAGCAGTACTTC.

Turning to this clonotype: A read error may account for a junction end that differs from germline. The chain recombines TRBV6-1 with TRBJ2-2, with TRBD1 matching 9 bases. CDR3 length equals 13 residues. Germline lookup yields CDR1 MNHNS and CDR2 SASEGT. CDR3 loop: CAGDRDPTGELLF. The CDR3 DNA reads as TGTGCAGGGGACAGGGACCCCACCGGGGAGCTGCTTTTC.

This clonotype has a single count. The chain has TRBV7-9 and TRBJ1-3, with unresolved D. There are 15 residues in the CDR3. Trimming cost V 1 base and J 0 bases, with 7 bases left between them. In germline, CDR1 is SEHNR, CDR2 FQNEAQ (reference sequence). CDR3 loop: CASSLGTDSGNTIYF. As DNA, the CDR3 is TGTGCCAGCAGCTTAGGGACGGACTCTGGAAACACCATATATTTT.

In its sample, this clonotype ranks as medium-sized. The CDR3 sequence is CASSPLSGEQFF. DNA for the CDR3: TGTGCCAGCAGCCCCCTGAGCGGAGAGCAGTTCTTC. This chain joins TRBV7-8 and TRBJ2-1; tentative D call: TRBD2 (5 bases). Germline loops: CDR1 SGHVS, CDR2 FQNEAQ. This CDR3 has 12 residues. V shed 5 bases and J shed 10 bases, with 12 bases lying between them.

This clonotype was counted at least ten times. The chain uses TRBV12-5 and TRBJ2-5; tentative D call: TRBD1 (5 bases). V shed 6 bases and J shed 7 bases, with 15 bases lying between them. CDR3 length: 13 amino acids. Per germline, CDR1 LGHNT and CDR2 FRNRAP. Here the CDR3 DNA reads TGTGCTAGTGGCGAAATCAGGGCACGGACCCAGTACTTC. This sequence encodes CASGEIRARTQYF.

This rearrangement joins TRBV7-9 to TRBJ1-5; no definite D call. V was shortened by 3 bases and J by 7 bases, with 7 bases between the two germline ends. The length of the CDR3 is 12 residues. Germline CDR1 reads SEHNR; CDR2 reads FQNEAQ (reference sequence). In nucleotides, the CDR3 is TGTGCCAGCAGCTTTTTGACCCAGCCCCAGCATTTT. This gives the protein CASSFLTQPQHF.

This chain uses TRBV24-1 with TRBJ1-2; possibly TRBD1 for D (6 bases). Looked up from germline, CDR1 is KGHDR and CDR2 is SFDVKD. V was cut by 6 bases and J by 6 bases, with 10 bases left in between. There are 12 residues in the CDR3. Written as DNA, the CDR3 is TGTGCCACCAGTACAGGGATTGATGGCTACACCTTC. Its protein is CATSTGIDGYTF.

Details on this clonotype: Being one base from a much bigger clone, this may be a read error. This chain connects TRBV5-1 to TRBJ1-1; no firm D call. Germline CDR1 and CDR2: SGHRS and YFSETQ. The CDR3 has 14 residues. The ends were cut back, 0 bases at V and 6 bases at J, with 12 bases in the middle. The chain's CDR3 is CASSLDTRVSEAFF. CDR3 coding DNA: TGCGCCAGCAGCTTGGACACTCGGGTATCTGAAGCTTTCTTT.

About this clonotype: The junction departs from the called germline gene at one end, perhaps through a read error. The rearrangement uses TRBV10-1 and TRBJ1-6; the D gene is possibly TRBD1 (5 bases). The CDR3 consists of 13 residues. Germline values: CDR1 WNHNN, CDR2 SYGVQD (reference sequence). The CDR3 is CASRKAGNSPLHF. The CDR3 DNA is TGCGCAAGCAGAAAGGCAGGGAACTCACCCCTCCACTTT.

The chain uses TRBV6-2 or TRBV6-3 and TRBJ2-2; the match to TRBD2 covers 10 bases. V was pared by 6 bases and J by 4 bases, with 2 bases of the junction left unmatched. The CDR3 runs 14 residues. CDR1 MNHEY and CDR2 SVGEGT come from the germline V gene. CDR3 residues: CASSRTSGTGELFF. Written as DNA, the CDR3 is TGTGCCAGCAGCCGGACTAGCGGCACCGGGGAGCTGTTTTTT.

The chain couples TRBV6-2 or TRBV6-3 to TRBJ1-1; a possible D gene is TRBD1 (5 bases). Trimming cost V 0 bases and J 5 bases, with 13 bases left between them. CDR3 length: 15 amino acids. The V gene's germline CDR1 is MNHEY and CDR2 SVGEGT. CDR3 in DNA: TGTGCCAGCAGTTACTCGACAGTCGAAGGGACTGAAGCTTTCTTT. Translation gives CASSYSTVEGTEAFF.

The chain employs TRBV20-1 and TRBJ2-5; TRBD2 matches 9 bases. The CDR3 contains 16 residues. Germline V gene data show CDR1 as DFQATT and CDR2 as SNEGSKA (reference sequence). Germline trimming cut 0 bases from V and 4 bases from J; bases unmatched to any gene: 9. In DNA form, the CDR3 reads TGCAGTGCTAGAGATACGACTAGCGGAGGGGGAGAGACCCAGTACTTC. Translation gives CSARDTTSGGGETQYF.

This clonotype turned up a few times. The CDR3: CASSLDSGYEQYF. The CDR3 bases are TGTGCCAGCAGCTTAGATTCGGGTTACGAGCAGTACTTC. The chain recombines TRBV11-2 with TRBJ2-7, with D uncertain. This CDR3 has 13 amino acids. The V gene lost 0 bases and the J gene lost 4 bases, with 7 bases spanning the gap. Germline assignment: CDR1 SGHAT and CDR2 FQNNGV.

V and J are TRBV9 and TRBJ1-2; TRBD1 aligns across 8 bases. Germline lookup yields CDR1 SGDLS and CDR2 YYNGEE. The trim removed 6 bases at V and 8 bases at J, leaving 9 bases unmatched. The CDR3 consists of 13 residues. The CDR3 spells CASNSGGAGGYTF. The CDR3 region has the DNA TGTGCCAGCAACTCAGGGGGCGCAGGGGGCTACACCTTC.

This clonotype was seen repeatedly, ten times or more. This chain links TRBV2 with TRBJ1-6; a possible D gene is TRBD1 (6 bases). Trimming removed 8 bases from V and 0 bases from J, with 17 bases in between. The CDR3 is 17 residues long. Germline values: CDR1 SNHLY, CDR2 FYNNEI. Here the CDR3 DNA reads TGTGCCAGCCGGCGGGGGGGCGCGGGCTCCTATAATTCACCCCTCCACTTT. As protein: CASRRGGAGSYNSPLHF. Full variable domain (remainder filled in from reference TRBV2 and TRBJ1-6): EPEVTQTPSHQVTQMGQEVILRCVPISNHLYFYWYRQILGQKVEFLVSFYNNEISEKSEIFDDQFSVERPDGSNFTLKIRSTKLEDSAMYFCASRRGGAGSYNSPLHFGNGTRLTVT.

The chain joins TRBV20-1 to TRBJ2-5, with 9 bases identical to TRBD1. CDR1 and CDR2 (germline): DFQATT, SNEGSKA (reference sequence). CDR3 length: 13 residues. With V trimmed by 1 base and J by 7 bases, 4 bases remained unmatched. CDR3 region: CSARGDRGGTQYF. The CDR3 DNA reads TGCAGTGCTAGAGGAGACAGGGGGGGGACCCAGTACTTC.

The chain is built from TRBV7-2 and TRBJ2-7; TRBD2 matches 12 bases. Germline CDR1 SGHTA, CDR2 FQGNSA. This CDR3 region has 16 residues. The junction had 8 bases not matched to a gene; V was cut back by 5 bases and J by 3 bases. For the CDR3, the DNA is TGTGCCAGCAGCCCTCCGACTAGCGGGAGATTCTACGAGCAGTACTTC. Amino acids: CASSPPTSGRFYEQYF.

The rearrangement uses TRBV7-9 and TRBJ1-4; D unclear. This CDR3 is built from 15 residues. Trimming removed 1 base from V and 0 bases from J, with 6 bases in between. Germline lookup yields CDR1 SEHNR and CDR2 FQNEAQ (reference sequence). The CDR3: CASSLGWSTNEKLFF. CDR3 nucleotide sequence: TGTGCCAGCAGCTTAGGGTGGTCAACTAATGAAAAACTGTTTTTT.

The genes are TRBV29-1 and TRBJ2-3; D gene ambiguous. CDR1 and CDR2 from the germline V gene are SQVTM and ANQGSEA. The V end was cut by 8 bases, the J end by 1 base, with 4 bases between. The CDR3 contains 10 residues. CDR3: CSSGTDTQYF. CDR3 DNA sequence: TGCAGCTCCGGCACAGATACGCAGTATTTT.

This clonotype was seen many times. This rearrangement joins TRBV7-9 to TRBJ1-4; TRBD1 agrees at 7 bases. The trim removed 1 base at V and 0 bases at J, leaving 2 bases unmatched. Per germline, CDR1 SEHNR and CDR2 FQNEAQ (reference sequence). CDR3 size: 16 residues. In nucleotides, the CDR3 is TGTGCCAGCAGCTTAGACGGGACAGCAACTAATGAAAAACTGTTTTTT. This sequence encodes CASSLDGTATNEKLFF.

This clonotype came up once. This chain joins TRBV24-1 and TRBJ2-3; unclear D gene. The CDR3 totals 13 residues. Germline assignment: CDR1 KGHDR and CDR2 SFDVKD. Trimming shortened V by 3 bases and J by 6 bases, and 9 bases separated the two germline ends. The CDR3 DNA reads TGTGCCACCAGTGATCCAATACCGGATACGCAGTATTTT. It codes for CATSDPIPDTQYF.

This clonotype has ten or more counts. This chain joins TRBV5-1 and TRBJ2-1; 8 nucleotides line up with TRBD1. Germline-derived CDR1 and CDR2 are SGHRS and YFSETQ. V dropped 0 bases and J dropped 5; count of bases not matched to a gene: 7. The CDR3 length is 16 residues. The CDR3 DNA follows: TGCGCCAGCAGCTTGGGGTCCGGGACAGGAGACAATGAGCAGTTCTTC. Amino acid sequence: CASSLGSGTGDNEQFF.

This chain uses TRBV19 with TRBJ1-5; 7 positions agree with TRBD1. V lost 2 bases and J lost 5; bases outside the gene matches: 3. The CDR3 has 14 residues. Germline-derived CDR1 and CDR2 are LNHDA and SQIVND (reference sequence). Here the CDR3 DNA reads TGTGCCAGTAGTATAAAGGGGGCGGATCAGCCCCAGCATTTT. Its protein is CASSIKGADQPQHF. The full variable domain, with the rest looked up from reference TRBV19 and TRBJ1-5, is DGGITQSPKYLFRKEGQNVTLSCEQNLNHDAMYWYRQDPGQGLRLIYYSQIVNDFQKGDIAEGYSVSREKKESFPLTVTSAQKNPTAFYLCASSIKGADQPQHFGDGTRLSIL.

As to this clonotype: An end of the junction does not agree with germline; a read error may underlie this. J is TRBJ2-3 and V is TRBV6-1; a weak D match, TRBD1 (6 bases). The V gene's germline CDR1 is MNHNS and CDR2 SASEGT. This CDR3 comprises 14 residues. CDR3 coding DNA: TGTGCCAGCAGTGAACACAGGGCGACAGATGCGCAGTATTTT. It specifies CASSEHRATDAQYF.